The 18 T cell receptor beta chains presented below share a single source sample, sequenced in a study of early T cells in non-severe SARS-CoV-2 infection. TCRdb re-derived calls from the 5' RACE reads in MiXCR, one entry per CDR3 protein. The sample lists more than 25,000 distinct CDR3 sequences; around 5.9% were seen once. What was sequenced was whole blood. The receptors come from an adult who was a healthcare worker with PCR-confirmed SARS-CoV-2 infection or an uninfected control (not recorded which).

This clonotype appeared a few times. The chain combines TRBV7-9 with TRBJ2-6; no reliable D call. Between the trimmed V and J ends, which lost 7 bases and 1 base, there was a span of 8 bases. Germline CDR1 is SEHNR and CDR2 is FQNEAQ (reference sequence). The CDR3 extends over 14 amino acids. The CDR3 bases are TGTGCCAGCACCCGTATATCTGGGGCCAACGTCCTGACTTTC. Amino acid sequence: CASTRISGANVLTF.

This clonotype was observed many times. This sequence joins TRBV7-2 and TRBJ1-5, with D possibly matching TRBD1 (5 bases). Germline lookup yields CDR1 SGHTA and CDR2 FQGNSA. The CDR3 is 14 amino acids. Trimming left V 1 base short and J 2 bases short, with 6 bases between. In DNA, the CDR3 is TGTGCCAGCAGCTTAGAAGGGGGCAATCAGCCCCAGCATTTT. It encodes CASSLEGGNQPQHF.

This clonotype was seen at least ten times. The rearrangement links TRBV9 to TRBJ2-7, with TRBD2 matching 9 bases. The V gene end was trimmed by 0 bases and the J gene end by 2 bases; junction bases not matched to a gene: 6. The CDR3 runs 16 residues. The germline gives CDR1 SGDLS, CDR2 YYNGEE. The CDR3 nucleotides are TGTGCCAGCAGCGTAGCTTTGACTAGCGGAACCTACGAGCAGTACTTC. It specifies CASSVALTSGTYEQYF.

The rearrangement joins TRBV4-1 to TRBJ1-1; D remains unclear. V was trimmed by 0 bases and J by 5 bases, leaving 16 bases between them. Germline V gene sequence: CDR1 MGHRA, CDR2 YSYEKL. There are 16 residues in the CDR3. CDR3 protein: CASSQDLRPRGTEAFF. CDR3 coding DNA: TGCGCCAGCAGCCAAGATCTTCGTCCTCGAGGGACTGAAGCTTTCTTT.

This clonotype was counted many times. The chain joins TRBV6-5 to TRBJ1-6; TRBD1 might be the D (6 bases). The V gene's germline CDR1 is MNHEY and CDR2 SVGAGI. V lost 2 bases, J lost 8 bases, and 19 bases lay in between. The CDR3 extends over 17 amino acids. The CDR3 region is CASSYHRTGFIDSPLHF. DNA for the CDR3: TGTGCCAGCAGTTACCATAGAACAGGGTTTATCGATTCACCCCTCCACTTT.

The chain employs TRBV7-8 and TRBJ2-3; no clear D. This CDR3 has 14 residues. V dropped 2 bases and J dropped 2 bases, with 8 bases sitting between them. The germline V gene has CDR1 SGHVS and CDR2 FQNEAQ. Here the CDR3 DNA reads TGTGCCAGCAGCTTAAGGTCCTACACAGATACGCAGTATTTT. As protein: CASSLRSYTDTQYF.

The chain carries TRBV27 and TRBJ2-1; the D call may be TRBD1 or TRBD2 (5 bases each). The CDR3 runs 15 residues. V gave up 2 bases and J gave up 4 bases, with 12 bases separating them. Germline V gene lookup returns CDR1 MNHEY and CDR2 SMNVEV (reference sequence). The CDR3 region is CASSLGGVTYNEQFF. The CDR3 bases are TGTGCCAGCAGTTTAGGGGGTGTAACGTACAATGAGCAGTTCTTC.

There are a few counts of this clonotype. CDR3 protein: CSAASGGPSSYNEQFF. The CDR3 DNA follows: TGCAGTGCTGCTAGCGGGGGCCCAAGCTCCTACAATGAGCAGTTCTTC. The chain recombines TRBV20-1 with TRBJ2-1, with 10 positions matching TRBD2. V shed 5 bases and J 0 bases; nucleotides not matched to a gene: 7. Germline V gene data show CDR1 as DFQATT and CDR2 as SNEGSKA (reference sequence). The CDR3 loop spans 16 amino acids.

This clonotype came up a few times. V gene TRBV7-9 combines with J gene TRBJ2-5; TRBD1 matches at 7 bases. In germline, CDR1 is SEHNR, CDR2 FQNEAQ (reference sequence). This CDR3 comprises 14 residues. V lost 2 bases to trimming and J lost 0 bases; unmatched junction nucleotides: 0. CDR3 nucleotides: TGTGCCAGCAGCTTACAGGGGGACCAAGAGACCCAGTACTTC. As protein: CASSLQGDQETQYF. Supplemented by reference TRBV7-9 and TRBJ2-5, the full variable domain reads DTGVSQNPRHKITKRGQNVTFRCDPISEHNRLYWYRQTLGQGPEFLTYFQNEAQLEKSRLLSDRFSAERPKGSFSTLEIQRTEQGDSAMYLCASSLQGDQETQYFGPGTRLLVL.

This clonotype has ten or more counts. The J gene is TRBJ2-1, the V gene TRBV5-6; the D is unclear. Trimming took 1 base from V and 9 from J, leaving 8 bases between them. The CDR3 is made up of 12 amino acids. The germline V gene has CDR1 SGHDT and CDR2 YYEEEE. CDR3 amino acids: CASSLTVGEQFF. In DNA, the CDR3 is TGTGCCAGCAGCTTGACGGTGGGTGAGCAGTTCTTC. Using reference TRBV5-6 and TRBJ2-1 for the parts outside the CDR3, the full variable domain is DAGVTQSPTHLIKTRGQQVTLRCSPKSGHDTVSWYQQALGQGPQFIFQYYEEEERQRGNFPDRFSGHQFPNYSSELNVNALLLGDSALYLCASSLTVGEQFFGPGTRLTVL.

This clonotype appeared many times. This chain uses TRBV29-1 with TRBJ2-2, with 13 bases that match TRBD2. V dropped 6 bases and J dropped 0; count of bases not matched to a gene: 1. The germline gives CDR1 SQVTM, CDR2 ANQGSEA. This CDR3 spans 15 amino acids. The DNA of the CDR3 is TGCAGCGTAGGGACTAGCGGGGCGAACACCGGGGAGCTGTTTTTT. Protein product: CSVGTSGANTGELFF.

This clonotype was observed many times. The DNA of the CDR3 is TGTGCCAGCAGCTTTTCCAGCGGGAGTTACGAGCAGTACTTC. Protein product: CASSFSSGSYEQYF. V gene TRBV7-9 combines with J gene TRBJ2-7, with 8 bases identical to TRBD2. The CDR3 spans 14 residues. Trimming took 3 bases from V and 4 from J; bases not matched to a gene: 5. The germline CDR1 and CDR2 sequences are SEHNR and FQNEAQ (reference sequence).

The rearrangement joins TRBV12-5 to TRBJ1-2, with D hard to call. Germline assignment: CDR1 LGHNT and CDR2 FRNRAP. Trimming took 3 bases from V and 7 from J, leaving 3 bases between them. CDR3 length: 10 residues. CDR3 nucleotide sequence: TGTGCTAGTGGTTTAACTGGCTACACCTTC. Translated, it gives CASGLTGYTF.

This clonotype was detected many times. The chain couples TRBV20-1 to TRBJ2-4, with D possibly matching TRBD1 (7 bases). V gave up 4 bases and J gave up 7 bases, with 20 bases separating them. Germline-derived CDR1 and CDR2 are DFQATT and SNEGSKA (reference sequence). This CDR3 has 15 amino acids. The CDR3 nucleotides are TGCAGTGCTACCCCGACAGGGACTCCCCGGAACATTCAGTACTTC. The encoded protein is CSATPTGTPRNIQYF.

Many counts were recorded for this clonotype. The V call is TRBV10-2, the J call TRBJ2-1; D uncertain. V lost 10 bases, J lost 0 bases, and 19 bases lay in between. Germline V gene sequence: CDR1 WSHSY, CDR2 SAAADI. The CDR3 runs 16 residues. CDR3 loop: CATRLGVARSYNEQFF. The CDR3 DNA is TGCGCCACCCGGCTAGGCGTAGCTCGCTCCTACAATGAGCAGTTCTTC.

This clonotype has at least ten counts. The V and J genes are TRBV18 and TRBJ2-7, with D maybe TRBD2 (6 bases). Trimming stripped 4 bases from V and 6 bases from J, with 19 bases between. Germline lookup yields CDR1 KGHSH and CDR2 LQKENI. CDR3 size: 15 residues. The CDR3 protein is CASSLTSGTRAEQYF. The CDR3 nucleotides are TGTGCCAGCTCACTAACGTCGGGGACTCGGGCCGAGCAGTACTTC.

The chain joins TRBV7-9 to TRBJ1-6, with TRBD1 matching 9 bases. Germline V gives CDR1 SEHNR, CDR2 FQNEAQ (reference sequence). J lost 10 bases, V lost 5 bases, and 6 bases had no gene match. This CDR3 comprises 14 residues. In nucleotides, the CDR3 is TGTGCCAGCAGCCCTGGACAGGGGCAATCACCCCTCCACTTT. Its translation: CASSPGQGQSPLHF.

This clonotype has at least ten counts. Written as DNA, the CDR3 is TGTGCCAGCAGAGCCCAGGAAACTAATGAAAAACTGTTTTTT. Its translation: CASRAQETNEKLFF. The genes are TRBV6-6 and TRBJ1-4; no reliable D call. In germline, CDR1 is MNHNY, CDR2 SVGAGI (reference sequence). V gave up 6 bases and J gave up 1 base, with 9 bases separating them. The CDR3 is 14 residues long.